This T cell receptor (beta chain) came from a study of blood T cell repertoires in COVID-19. Whole-study context: COVID-19 samples from acute and convalescent phases originated in the United States, Italy and Spain. Sources were T cells, B-cell-depleted T cells, or PBMCs; the material itself was cDNA or gDNA.

This table comes from immunoSEQ multiplex PCR, and its TCRdb copy is limited to in-frame clones, with some not included. The sample has approximately 61,000 clones, approximately 83% seen once. This TCR was sampled from a human donor in a cohort sampled during active COVID-19. What was sequenced was peripheral blood.

CDR3 sequence reads: CASSMTGSPYNEQFF. DNA for the CDR3: TGTGCCAGTAGTATGACAGGGAGCCCCTACAATGAGCAGTTCTTC. This chain links TRBV19 with TRBJ2-1; 7 nucleotides line up with TRBD1. Unmatched junction bases numbered 4, after V lost 3 bases and J lost 2 bases. The CDR3 runs to 15 residues. Germline lookup yields CDR1 LNHDA and CDR2 SQIVND (reference sequence).